This T cell receptor (beta chain) originates from a study of cytomegalovirus exposure and HLA in healthy donors. PCR amplification relied on 60 Vbeta primers (plus 13 Jbeta primers). Using immunoSEQ multiplex PCR, the repertoire was profiled, and TCRdb retains in-frame clones only, with some absent. This sample has approximately 110,000 clones; less than 70% occur once, and the top ten carry 5.4%. This receptor was taken from a woman between 65 and 79 years old in good health and CMV-seropositive. The sequenced sample was PBMCs.

CDR3 region: CSVARGSGGQSSYNEQFF. The CDR3 region has the DNA TGCAGCGTTGCCCGGGGTAGCGGGGGGCAGAGCTCCTACAATGAGCAGTTCTTC. The chain is built from TRBV29-1 and TRBJ2-1; 10 bases are shared with TRBD2. Trimming cost V 4 bases and J 0 bases; bases outside gene matches: 12. This CDR3 has 18 amino acids. CDR1 and CDR2 from the germline V gene are SQVTM and ANQGSEA.